These 18 T cell receptor beta chains were sequenced from one sample in a study of Ad26.COV2.S vaccination and SARS-CoV-2 variants. This sample's treatment: approximately 18 received Ad26.COV2.S at low or high dose, single or two shots; a few received placebo; per-sample allocation not given. The study sampled participants on day 63 after the first vaccine or placebo injection. Generated by immunoSEQ multiplex PCR, the TCRdb table keeps only in-frame clones and is missing some. The repertoire holds a few hundred thousand clones, with 83% as singletons. Here the sequenced sample was peripheral blood, taken in a trial of Ad26.COV2.S vaccine versus placebo. The receptor source for this set is a person between 18 and 59 years old who received the Ad26.COV2.S COVID-19 vaccine or a placebo.

The chain carries TRBV19 and TRBJ1-2; D gene ambiguous. Trimming cost V 1 base and J 2 bases, with 8 bases left between them. CDR3 length equals 14 residues. Germline values: CDR1 LNHDA, CDR2 SQIVND (reference sequence). CDR3 protein: CASSIVGKNYGYTF. For the CDR3, the DNA is TGTGCCAGTAGTATAGTTGGCAAAAACTATGGCTACACCTTC.

This sequence joins TRBV7-8 and TRBJ1-1; no firm D call. V lost 2 bases and J 9 bases, leaving 16 bases between the germline ends. This CDR3 comprises 14 residues. Germline CDR1 and CDR2: SGHVS and FQNEAQ. The CDR3 sequence is CASSLKEGPTKAFF. The CDR3 nucleotides read TGTGCCAGCAGCTTAAAAGAGGGTCCGACTAAAGCTTTCTTT. Based on the CDR3 plus reference TRBV7-8 and TRBJ1-1, the full variable domain is GAGVSQSPRYKVAKRGQDVALRCDPISGHVSLFWYQQALGQGPEFLTYFQNEAQLDKSGLPSDRFFAERPEGSVSTLKIQRTQQEDSAVYLCASSLKEGPTKAFFGQGTRLTVV.

V and J are TRBV28 and TRBJ2-7; 8 nucleotides agree with TRBD1. Germline trimming cut 2 bases from V and 0 bases from J; bases unmatched to any gene: 3. Per the germline V gene, CDR1 is MDHEN and CDR2 is SYDVKM. This CDR3 spans 15 amino acids. The CDR3 here is CASSLGTGYSYEQYF. The CDR3 DNA is TGTGCCAGCAGTTTAGGGACAGGATACTCCTACGAGCAGTACTTC.

In this sample, this clone turned up once. CDR3 DNA: TGTGCCAGCAGTTTAAACGGACAGGGCGGCGAGCAGTACTTC. Translation gives CASSLNGQGGEQYF. The chain recombines TRBV6-5 with TRBJ2-7; the match to TRBD1 covers 8 bases. V shed 4 bases and J 6 bases; nucleotides not matched to a gene: 8. The CDR3 loop spans 14 amino acids. Germline assignment: CDR1 MNHEY and CDR2 SVGAGI.

This clone was seen a single time. The rearrangement uses TRBV28 and TRBJ2-2; no clear D gene. CDR3 length equals 12 residues. Germline assignment: CDR1 MDHEN and CDR2 SYDVKM. Between the trimmed V and J ends, which lost 4 bases and 3 bases, there was a span of 3 bases. CDR3 bases: TGTGCCAGCAGTTCCTACACCGGGGAGCTGTTTTTT. This translates into CASSSYTGELFF.

This chain links TRBV2 with TRBJ1-2, with 8 bases identical to TRBD1. Germline loops: CDR1 SNHLY, CDR2 FYNNEI. J gave up 6 bases and V 7 bases, and 7 bases lay outside the gene matches. The CDR3 runs to 13 residues. DNA of the CDR3: TGTGCCAGCACGACAGGGGTACGGGATGGCTACACCTTC. This gives the protein CASTTGVRDGYTF.

J is TRBJ1-1 and V is TRBV15, with D unresolved. V was shortened by 8 bases and J by 4 bases, with 14 bases between the two germline ends. CDR3 length: 13 residues. Germline values: CDR1 LNHNV, CDR2 YYDKDF (reference sequence). The CDR3: CATGRDGVTEAFF. In DNA, the CDR3 is TGTGCCACCGGGCGGGATGGTGTCACTGAAGCTTTCTTT.

This clone was seen a handful of times. This rearrangement joins TRBV4-1 to TRBJ1-5; TRBD1 is a possible D gene (5 bases). Germline V lookup: CDR1 MGHRA, CDR2 YSYEKL. Trimming pared 1 base from V and 7 bases from J, leaving 14 bases between. The CDR3 has 15 residues. The CDR3 is CASSQVLSGRQPQHF. CDR3 in DNA: TGCGCCAGCAGCCAAGTTCTCTCGGGGCGACAGCCCCAGCATTTT.

V is TRBV10-3 and J is TRBJ2-5, with 9 positions matching TRBD1. Germline V lookup: CDR1 ENHRY, CDR2 SYGVKD. The CDR3 extends over 16 amino acids. V was pared by 4 bases and J by 0 bases, with 6 bases of the junction left unmatched. CDR3 sequence (DNA): TGTGCCATCAGTGCATTTACAGGGGGCTACCAAGAGACCCAGTACTTC. Its translation: CAISAFTGGYQETQYF.

The gene calls are TRBV27 and TRBJ1-1; 7 bases are a match to TRBD1. The germline V gene has CDR1 MNHEY and CDR2 SMNVEV (reference sequence). This CDR3 has 14 residues. V dropped 3 bases and J dropped 6; count of bases not matched to a gene: 7. CDR3: CASSFGPGTAEAFF. The CDR3 nucleotides read TGTGCCAGCAGTTTCGGCCCCGGGACAGCTGAAGCTTTCTTT.

The chain is built from TRBV2 and TRBJ1-4; D not resolved. This CDR3 has 13 amino acids. Germline V gene data show CDR1 as SNHLY and CDR2 as FYNNEI. The V and J ends lost 0 bases and 10 bases respectively, with 9 bases between them. The CDR3 coding sequence is TGTGCCAGCAGTGAAGCAGGTTTACGAAAACTGTTTTTT. Its protein is CASSEAGLRKLFF.

V gene TRBV7-2 combines with J gene TRBJ1-1; tentatively, D is TRBD1 (5 bases). Germline V lookup: CDR1 SGHTA, CDR2 FQGNSA. This CDR3 spans 14 amino acids. V dropped 4 bases and J dropped 0 bases, with 9 bases sitting between them. CDR3 protein: CASSYGTVNTEAFF. DNA of the CDR3: TGTGCCAGCAGCTACGGGACGGTGAACACTGAAGCTTTCTTT.

The chain employs TRBV5-4 and TRBJ1-2; no definite D call. Germline CDR1 SGHNT, CDR2 YYREEE (reference sequence). V lost 0 bases, J lost 5 bases, and 8 bases lay in between. This CDR3 spans 13 amino acids. CDR3 residues: CASSLEGQYGYTF. CDR3 in DNA: TGTGCCAGCAGCTTGGAAGGCCAATATGGCTACACCTTC. The whole variable domain, remainder taken from reference TRBV5-4 and TRBJ1-2, is ETGVTQSPTHLIKTRGQQVTLRCSSQSGHNTVSWYQQALGQGPQFIFQYYREEENGRGNFPPRFSGLQFPNYSSELNVNALELDDSALYLCASSLEGQYGYTFGSGTRLTVV.

This clone occurred once. The chain employs TRBV5-4 and TRBJ2-3; possibly TRBD1 or TRBD2 for D (5 bases each). V dropped 1 base and J dropped 1 base, with 16 bases sitting between them. From germline, CDR1 is SGHNT and CDR2 YYREEE (reference sequence). The length of the CDR3 is 17 residues. The chain's CDR3 is CASSLNGLSRGTDTQYF. DNA of the CDR3: TGTGCCAGCAGCTTGAATGGACTCTCCAGGGGCACAGATACGCAGTATTTT. The complete variable domain, with remaining parts taken from reference TRBV5-4 and TRBJ2-3, reads ETGVTQSPTHLIKTRGQQVTLRCSSQSGHNTVSWYQQALGQGPQFIFQYYREEENGRGNFPPRFSGLQFPNYSSELNVNALELDDSALYLCASSLNGLSRGTDTQYFGPGTRLTVL.

V gene TRBV7-2 combines with J gene TRBJ2-7, with D maybe TRBD2 (6 bases). The germline CDR1 and CDR2 sequences are SGHTA and FQGNSA. The CDR3 consists of 13 residues. The V end was cut by 5 bases, the J end by 5 bases, with 13 bases between. This CDR3 is CASSRTSSHEQYF. The CDR3 DNA follows: TGTGCCAGCAGCCGCACTAGCTCACACGAGCAGTACTTC.

This rearrangement joins TRBV4-3 to TRBJ2-7; D may match TRBD1 or TRBD2 (7 bases each). The CDR3 totals 15 residues. Looked up from germline, CDR1 is LGHNA and CDR2 is YSLEER. Trimming removed 2 bases from V and 2 bases from J, with 13 bases in between. The CDR3 is CASSQIPGGAYEQYF. The CDR3 nucleotides are TGCGCCAGCAGCCAAATCCCAGGGGGGGCCTACGAGCAGTACTTC.

The V call is TRBV5-1, the J call TRBJ2-5; a possible D gene is TRBD2 (6 bases). V lost 0 bases, J lost 2 bases, and 11 bases lay in between. The CDR3 is 15 residues long. The germline gives CDR1 SGHRS, CDR2 YFSETQ. CDR3 DNA sequence: TGCGCCAGCAGCTTGGCCGGGACTTCTCAAGAGACCCAGTACTTC. As protein: CASSLAGTSQETQYF.

This chain joins TRBV7-9 and TRBJ2-1; the D gene is possibly TRBD2 (6 bases). V lost 7 bases to trimming and J lost 6 bases, with 16 bases between them. The germline V gene has CDR1 SEHNR and CDR2 FQNEAQ (reference sequence). The CDR3 spans 14 residues. In DNA form, the CDR3 reads TGTGCCAGCATCGTTAGGACTAACAGCAATGAGCAGTTCTTC. Protein product: CASIVRTNSNEQFF.